The 19 T cell receptor beta chains given below trace back to one sample, sequenced in a study of PD-1 blockade in mismatch repair-deficient tumors. Produced via immunoSEQ multiplex PCR; TCRdb's table is partial and in-frame only. The sample consists of some 120,000 clones, 85% to 90% of them appearing once. Source: peripheral blood, taken 44 weeks after starting pembrolizumab. The origin of the receptors is an adult with mismatch repair-deficient cancer.

This clone appeared a single time. The genes are TRBV2 and TRBJ2-3; no clear D gene. Germline V gene lookup returns CDR1 SNHLY and CDR2 FYNNEI. The CDR3 covers 13 residues. V was cut by 0 bases and J by 4 bases, with 5 bases left in between. Written as DNA, the CDR3 is TGTGCCAGCAGTGAAGCACCCCCAGATACGCAGTATTTT. It encodes CASSEAPPDTQYF.

V usage is TRBV30 and J usage is TRBJ2-7, with 7 bases matching TRBD2. Unmatched junction bases numbered 10, after V lost 3 bases and J lost 2 bases. This CDR3 comprises 15 residues. CDR1 is GTSNPN, CDR2 SVGIG, per germline (reference sequence). This CDR3 is CAWRKIAGLTYEQYF. As DNA, the CDR3 is TGTGCCTGGAGAAAAATAGCGGGCCTTACCTACGAGCAGTACTTC.

The chain joins TRBV5-1 to TRBJ2-7; 8 positions agree with TRBD1. Germline trimming cut 3 bases from V and 2 bases from J; bases unmatched to any gene: 7. The CDR3 has 15 amino acids. Germline lookup yields CDR1 SGHRS and CDR2 YFSETQ. The CDR3 DNA sequence: TGCGCCAGCAGCTCTTCGACAGGGGAAGCCTACGAGCAGTACTTC. Translation: CASSSSTGEAYEQYF.

The chain has TRBV30 and TRBJ2-7, with no clear D. This CDR3 has 14 residues. Trimming took off 0 bases at V and 0 bases at J, with 9 bases between the two ends. Germline lookup yields CDR1 GTSNPN and CDR2 SVGIG (reference sequence). CDR3 protein: CAWSVPPTSYEQYF. The DNA of the CDR3 is TGTGCCTGGAGTGTACCCCCGACCTCCTACGAGCAGTACTTC.

About this clone itself: The same CDR3 is also encoded by other DNA sequences in this sample. The rearrangement uses TRBV7-9 and TRBJ2-6; D unclear. The ends were cut back, 1 base at V and 0 bases at J, with 1 base in the middle. This CDR3 is 14 amino acids long. Germline CDR1 is SEHNR and CDR2 is FQNEAQ (reference sequence). The DNA of the CDR3 is TGTGCCAGCAGCTTAGTCTCTGGGGCCAACGTCCTGACTTTC. Translated: CASSLVSGANVLTF.

V and J are TRBV4-3 and TRBJ2-3; TRBD1 matches 7 bases. The germline gives CDR1 LGHNA, CDR2 YSLEER. The CDR3 is 15 residues long. The trim removed 1 base at V and 4 bases at J, leaving 5 bases unmatched. The DNA for the CDR3 is TGCGCCAGCAGCCAAGTAGGGGGCGCGGCAGATACGCAGTATTTT. This translates into CASSQVGGAADTQYF.

The rearrangement uses TRBV10-2 and TRBJ2-5; a possible D gene is TRBD1 (6 bases). V was cut by 6 bases and J by 5 bases, with 19 bases left in between. CDR3 length: 15 residues. The germline V gene encodes CDR1 WSHSY and CDR2 SAAADI. DNA for the CDR3: TGCGCCAGCAGCCCCTCGACAGGCCCCGTGGAGACCCAGTACTTC. Its protein product is CASSPSTGPVETQYF.

The V gene is TRBV5-1, the J gene TRBJ1-4; D may be TRBD1 (5 bases). From germline, CDR1 is SGHRS and CDR2 YFSETQ. The V end was cut by 0 bases, the J end by 8 bases, with 14 bases between. This CDR3 has 15 residues. CDR3 sequence reads: CASSLVPGVGEKLFF. In nucleotides, the CDR3 is TGCGCCAGCAGCTTGGTCCCGGGGGTGGGAGAAAAACTGTTTTTT.

This chain connects TRBV23-1 to TRBJ2-2, with D possibly matching TRBD1 (6 bases). TRBV23-1 belongs to the ORF category, with a function that is uncertain. The V gene lost 0 bases and the J gene lost 2 bases, with 10 bases spanning the gap. This CDR3 spans 16 amino acids. This CDR3 is CASSQSRTANTGELFF. The CDR3, as DNA: TGCGCCAGCAGTCAATCGAGGACAGCAAACACCGGGGAGCTGTTTTTT.

This chain links TRBV6-1 with TRBJ2-7, with TRBD1 matching over 7 bases. This CDR3 is 13 amino acids long. The germline V gene encodes CDR1 MNHNS and CDR2 SASEGT. V trimming: 5 bases; J trimming: 3 bases; junction bases outside the gene matches: 4. CDR3 loop: CASSTGQNYEQYF. The CDR3 nucleotides read TGTGCCAGCAGTACGGGACAGAACTACGAGCAGTACTTC.

The V call is TRBV5-1, the J call TRBJ2-7, with 8 bases that match TRBD1. This CDR3 has 14 amino acids. Trimming took 0 bases from V and 3 from J; bases not matched to a gene: 2. Germline assignment: CDR1 SGHRS and CDR2 YFSETQ. The CDR3 loop is CASSLGGQDYEQYF. The CDR3 DNA sequence: TGCGCCAGCAGCTTGGGGGGACAGGACTACGAGCAGTACTTC. The whole variable domain, filled in from reference TRBV5-1 and TRBJ2-7, reads KAGVTQTPRYLIKTRGQQVTLSCSPISGHRSVSWYQQTPGQGLQFLFEYFSETQRNKGNFPGRFSGRQFSNSRSEMNVSTLELGDSALYLCASSLGGQDYEQYFGPGTRLTVT.

This sequence joins TRBV5-1 and TRBJ1-3, with no clear D. The germline V and J ends were trimmed by 3 bases and 0 bases, with 7 bases remaining between them. Per the germline V gene, CDR1 is SGHRS and CDR2 is YFSETQ. CDR3 length: 14 residues. CDR3 residues: CASSYSSSGNTIYF. The CDR3 nucleotides read TGCGCCAGCAGCTATTCTAGCTCTGGAAACACCATATATTTT. The complete variable domain, with remaining parts taken from reference TRBV5-1 and TRBJ1-3, reads KAGVTQTPRYLIKTRGQQVTLSCSPISGHRSVSWYQQTPGQGLQFLFEYFSETQRNKGNFPGRFSGRQFSNSRSEMNVSTLELGDSALYLCASSYSSSGNTIYFGEGSWLTVV.

The chain links TRBV29-1 to TRBJ2-3, with TRBD1 identical over 7 bases. The CDR3 sequence is 14 residues long. Trimming cost V 6 bases and J 3 bases; bases outside gene matches: 9. The germline V gene has CDR1 SQVTM and CDR2 ANQGSEA. The CDR3 spells CSVVTGKRTDTQYF. CDR3 DNA: TGCAGCGTCGTGACAGGGAAACGGACAGATACGCAGTATTTT.

This rearrangement joins TRBV7-9 to TRBJ1-2; 7 bases are shared with TRBD1. CDR3 length: 16 residues. Germline V CDR1 and CDR2: SEHNR, FQNEAQ (reference sequence). V dropped 5 bases and J dropped 0; count of bases not matched to a gene: 9. The CDR3 is CASSHPTGKANYGYTF. Written as DNA, the CDR3 is TGTGCCAGCAGCCACCCGACAGGGAAGGCTAACTATGGCTACACCTTC.

The rearrangement uses TRBV5-6 and TRBJ2-7; D may be TRBD1 or TRBD2 (5 bases each). CDR1 and CDR2 (germline): SGHDT, YYEEEE. V lost 0 bases, J lost 2 bases, and 12 bases lay in between. This CDR3 is built from 15 residues. The CDR3 loop is CASSLGGKRAYEQYF. For the CDR3, the DNA is TGTGCCAGCAGCTTGGGGGGGAAGAGGGCCTACGAGCAGTACTTC.

A single count supports this clone. The CDR3 sequence: CASSPNYSNQPQHF. Written as DNA, the CDR3 is TGTGCCAGCAGTCCCAACTATAGCAATCAGCCCCAGCATTTT. The gene calls are TRBV2 and TRBJ1-5; no firm D call. Germline values: CDR1 SNHLY, CDR2 FYNNEI. Between the trimmed V and J ends, which lost 5 bases and 0 bases, there was a span of 8 bases. The CDR3 is 14 residues long.

In this sample, this clone turned up once. This chain links TRBV18 with TRBJ1-1, with 8 positions matching TRBD1. This CDR3 is built from 17 residues. V was clipped by 7 bases and J by 0 bases; unmatched bases: 13. The germline gives CDR1 KGHSH, CDR2 LQKENI. The CDR3 DNA follows: TGTGCCAGCTTCACAGGGGGGGCGTGGAGTGTGAACACTGAAGCTTTCTTT. Encoded protein: CASFTGGAWSVNTEAFF.

The rearrangement uses TRBV27 and TRBJ1-5; 12 bases are a match to TRBD1. The CDR3 has 18 residues. V was pared by 6 bases and J by 2 bases, with 11 bases of the junction left unmatched. Per germline, CDR1 MNHEY and CDR2 SMNVEV (reference sequence). The CDR3 DNA reads as TGTGCCAGCAGCCGCCGGGACAGGGGGCTCGGGGGCAATCAGCCCCAGCATTTT. The encoded protein is CASSRRDRGLGGNQPQHF.

The chain couples TRBV15 to TRBJ2-2, with 11 bases that match TRBD1. V lost 5 bases to trimming and J lost 5 bases; unmatched junction nucleotides: 4. The CDR3 has 15 residues. Germline V gene lookup returns CDR1 LNHNV and CDR2 YYDKDF (reference sequence). The CDR3 nucleotides are TGTGCCACCAGCGGGGGACAGGGGGGGACCGGGGAGCTGTTTTTT. It encodes CATSGGQGGTGELFF.